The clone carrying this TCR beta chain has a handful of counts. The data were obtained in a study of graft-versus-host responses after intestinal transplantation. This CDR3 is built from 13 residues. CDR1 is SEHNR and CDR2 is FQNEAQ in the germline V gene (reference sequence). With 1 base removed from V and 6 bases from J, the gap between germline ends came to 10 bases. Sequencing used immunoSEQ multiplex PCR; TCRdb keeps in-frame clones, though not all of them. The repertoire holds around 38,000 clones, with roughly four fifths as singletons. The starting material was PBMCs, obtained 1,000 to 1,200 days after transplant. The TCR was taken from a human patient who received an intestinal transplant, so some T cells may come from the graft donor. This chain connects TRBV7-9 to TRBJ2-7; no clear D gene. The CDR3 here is CASSLGRNVEQYF. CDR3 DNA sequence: TGTGCCAGCAGCTTAGGGCGAAACGTCGAGCAGTACTTC.